The clone carrying this T cell receptor beta chain was seen only a few times. The target antigen is unknown. The sample is drawn from a study of identical twins. The study's findings and limits: Models underestimated out-of-frame TCR alpha sharing in monozygotic twins. With abundant cord blood beta clonotypes, insertions were fewer; memory repertoires showed no such pattern.

cDNA carried unique molecular identifiers, and a universal primer site was added by template switching. TCRdb fed the 5' RACE reads into MiXCR, producing one record per CDR3 protein. The sample records fewer than 450,000 distinct CDR3 sequences, roughly 9% being singletons. CDR3 length: 11 residues. V dropped 3 bases and J dropped 14 bases, with 11 bases sitting between them. Germline CDR1 is SNHLY and CDR2 is FYNNEI. The donor group consisted entirely of healthy Caucasians. The specimen sequenced was naive T cells sorted from blood. The TCR was taken from a woman aged 45-59 years in good health. This chain connects TRBV2 to TRBJ2-1; D is perhaps TRBD1 (5 bases). The CDR3 sequence: CASSDVQGEFF. The CDR3 region has the DNA TGTGCCAGCAGTGACGTCCAGGGCGAGTTCTTC.